Below, 12 T cell receptor beta chains from the same sample are listed, as sequenced in a study of blood T cell repertoires in COVID-19. Only in-frame clones appear in the TCRdb table, and some are missing; sequencing was by immunoSEQ multiplex PCR. The data hold 180,000 or so clones, with approximately 85% observed a single time. The sample comprised peripheral blood. These receptors all come from a human donor with active or convalescent COVID-19. The donor label of this sample is uncertain.

The V call is TRBV30, the J call TRBJ1-2, with D maybe TRBD1 (6 bases). Germline CDR1 is GTSNPN and CDR2 is SVGIG (reference sequence). This CDR3 is 11 amino acids long. Trimming removed 5 bases from V and 8 bases from J, with 12 bases in between. As DNA, the CDR3 is TGTGCCTGGGCCAGGGGATGGGGCTACACCTTC. It translates to CAWARGWGYTF.

This chain connects TRBV25-1 to TRBJ2-2; possibly TRBD1 for D (6 bases). V was cut by 3 bases and J by 5 bases, with 10 bases left in between. This CDR3 spans 14 amino acids. CDR1 is MGHDK, CDR2 SYGVNS, per germline. CDR3 residues: CASSDDTGTGELFF. CDR3 in DNA: TGTGCCAGCAGTGATGATACAGGGACCGGGGAGCTGTTTTTT.

The chain has TRBV11-2 and TRBJ2-1, with 7 bases identical to TRBD2. Trimming removed 9 bases from V and 9 bases from J; junction bases left unmatched: 5. Germline CDR1 reads SGHAT; CDR2 reads FQNNGV. The CDR3 sequence is 11 residues long. The CDR3 DNA reads TGTGCCAGTGGGGGGGGAGGTGAGCAGTTCTTC. It translates to CASGGGGEQFF.

DNA for the CDR3: TGTGCCAGCAGCTTACCACAGGGGATAGGAGAGACCCAGTACTTC. Its protein is CASSLPQGIGETQYF. The chain has TRBV7-9 and TRBJ2-5; 7 bases match TRBD1. This CDR3 has 15 residues. Per germline, CDR1 SEHNR and CDR2 FQNEAQ (reference sequence). Germline trimming cut 2 bases from V and 4 bases from J; bases unmatched to any gene: 7.

This clone was recorded only once. CDR3 loop: CASSQELNRVNSYEQYF. The CDR3 DNA reads TGCGCCAGCAGCCAAGAATTGAACAGGGTCAACTCCTACGAGCAGTACTTC. V usage is TRBV4-1 and J usage is TRBJ2-7, with a weak D call TRBD1 (6 bases). Trimming took 0 bases from V and 0 from J, leaving 15 bases between them. The germline CDR1 and CDR2 sequences are MGHRA and YSYEKL. The CDR3 totals 17 residues.

V and J are TRBV11-2 and TRBJ2-7; D gene uncertain. CDR1 and CDR2 (germline): SGHAT, FQNNGV. With 2 bases removed from V and 0 bases from J, the gap between germline ends came to 8 bases. The CDR3 extends over 14 amino acids. The CDR3 loop is CASSLRRSSYEQYF. The CDR3 nucleotides are TGTGCCAGCAGCTTAAGACGGAGCTCCTACGAGCAGTACTTC.

A word on this clone: Other DNA sequences within the sample encode an identical CDR3. This chain connects TRBV10-1 to TRBJ2-7; possibly TRBD1 for D (6 bases). CDR1 is WNHNN and CDR2 is SYGVQD in the germline V gene (reference sequence). CDR3 length equals 13 residues. Between the trimmed V and J ends, which lost 3 bases and 1 base, there was a span of 7 bases. CDR3: CASSEGGSYEQYF. Written as DNA, the CDR3 is TGCGCCAGCAGTGAAGGGGGTTCCTACGAGCAGTACTTC.

The gene calls are TRBV9 and TRBJ1-1, with D possibly TRBD1 on 5 matching bases. The CDR3 has 15 residues. Germline CDR1 reads SGDLS; CDR2 reads YYNGEE. V lost 5 bases and J lost 0, with 14 bases in between. CDR3 amino acids: CASSLRGDLNTEAFF. CDR3 DNA sequence: TGTGCCAGCAGTCTGCGGGGCGACCTGAACACTGAAGCTTTCTTT.

The chain has TRBV30 and TRBJ2-1; 10 bases match TRBD2. V gave up 7 bases and J gave up 6 bases; unmatched junction bases: 6. This CDR3 is built from 13 residues. CDR1 and CDR2 (germline): GTSNPN, SVGIG (reference sequence). CDR3 region: CASIAGGGNEQFF. The CDR3 coding sequence is TGTGCCTCAATAGCGGGAGGAGGCAATGAGCAGTTCTTC. The variable domain in full, completed from reference TRBV30 and TRBJ2-1, reads SQTIHQWPATLVQPVGSPLSLECTVEGTSNPNLYWYRQAAGRGLQLLFYSVGIGQISSEVPQNLSASRPQDRQFILSSKKLLLSDSGFYLCASIAGGGNEQFFGPGTRLTVL.

The chain employs TRBV28 and TRBJ2-7; D is perhaps TRBD1 (5 bases). Per the germline V gene, CDR1 is MDHEN and CDR2 is SYDVKM. The CDR3 is made up of 15 amino acids. The ends were cut back, 7 bases at V and 0 bases at J, with 16 bases in the middle. The DNA of the CDR3 is TGTGCCAGCACTCTTCACGACAGTAGCTCCTACGAGCAGTACTTC. This translates into CASTLHDSSSYEQYF.

The CDR3 DNA reads as TGTGCCAGCAGTTACTCGAGTGCGGGGGGGAGCGATACGCAGTATTTT. Translated, it gives CASSYSSAGGSDTQYF. This sequence joins TRBV6-5 and TRBJ2-3, with 9 bases aligning to TRBD2. The V segment lost 0 bases and the J segment 6 bases; nucleotides outside the gene matches: 7. Germline CDR1 and CDR2: MNHEY and SVGAGI. The length of the CDR3 is 16 residues.

V usage is TRBV4-3 and J usage is TRBJ2-2, with 9 bases that match TRBD2. V trimming: 4 bases; J trimming: 5 bases; junction bases outside the gene matches: 5. The germline V gene has CDR1 LGHNA and CDR2 YSLEER. CDR3 length: 15 residues. The chain's CDR3 is CASSLGLAETGELFF. The DNA of the CDR3 is TGCGCCAGCAGCCTGGGACTAGCTGAAACCGGGGAGCTGTTTTTT.